This T cell receptor (beta chain) was identified in a study of blood T cell repertoires in COVID-19. Here immunoSEQ multiplex PCR was the method, and the copy in TCRdb shows in-frame clones only, minus some. Of roughly 230,000 clones listed, approximately 82% are singletons. In germline, CDR1 is GTSNPN, CDR2 SVGIG (reference sequence). The CDR3 has 14 residues. Trimming pared 2 bases from V and 7 bases from J, leaving 12 bases between. The receptor comes from a man aged 35 to 55 with active or convalescent COVID-19. Sample: peripheral blood. The chain recombines TRBV30 with TRBJ1-6, with a possible D match to TRBD1 (6 bases). As DNA, the CDR3 is TGTGCCTGGAGTAGAACAGGGTGGAATTCACCCCTCCACTTT. Its protein is CAWSRTGWNSPLHF. The full variable domain, completed using reference TRBV30 and TRBJ1-6, is SQTIHQWPATLVQPVGSPLSLECTVEGTSNPNLYWYRQAAGRGLQLLFYSVGIGQISSEVPQNLSASRPQDRQFILSSKKLLLSDSGFYLCAWSRTGWNSPLHFGNGTRLTVT.